Below, 20 T cell receptor beta chains from the same sample are listed, as sequenced in a study of identical twins. A single record per CDR3 protein comes from TCRdb applying MiXCR to the 5' RACE reads. The table shows 1.5 million to 2 million distinct CDR3 sequences, with around 33% occurring only once. The sequenced sample was cord blood. The source of these receptors is a newborn girl in good health.

This clonotype has only one observation. The chain uses TRBV4-2 and TRBJ2-2; TRBD2 matches 11 bases. The CDR3 length is 17 residues. Germline V gene sequence: CDR1 LGHNA, CDR2 YNFKEQ. Trimming removed 4 bases from V and 1 base from J; junction bases left unmatched: 5. The CDR3 coding sequence is TGTGCCAGCAGCCCACTTACTAGCGGGGGGAACACCGGGGAGCTGTTTTTT. This translates into CASSPLTSGGNTGELFF.

This chain uses TRBV6-1 with TRBJ2-3, with 11 bases identical to TRBD2. Per germline, CDR1 MNHNS and CDR2 SASEGT. Losses at the gene ends were 6 bases for V and 2 bases for J; bases not matched to a gene: 10. The CDR3 extends over 17 amino acids. CDR3 DNA: TGTGCCAGCAGCCTCGTCGGACTAGCGGGTATCACAGATACGCAGTATTTT. Translating it yields CASSLVGLAGITDTQYF.

This clonotype was seen repeatedly, ten times or more. The chain's CDR3 is CASSFENSPLHF. Here the CDR3 DNA reads TGTGCCAGCAGTTTTGAGAATTCACCCCTCCACTTT. The rearrangement joins TRBV12-3 or TRBV12-4 to TRBJ1-6; D ambiguous. This CDR3 region has 12 residues. Trimming shortened V by 3 bases and J by 7 bases, and 4 bases separated the two germline ends.

The chain couples TRBV20-1 to TRBJ2-1, with TRBD2 matching over 7 bases. The germline CDR1 and CDR2 sequences are DFQATT and SNEGSKA (reference sequence). J was trimmed by 1 base and V by 0 bases; bases with no gene match: 6. CDR3 length: 16 amino acids. The CDR3 region has the DNA TGCAGTGCTAGAGATCTAGCTAGCGGTTCCTACAATGAGCAGTTCTTC. Translated: CSARDLASGSYNEQFF.

The chain combines TRBV28 with TRBJ2-7; TRBD2 aligns across 11 bases. The junction had 9 bases not matched to a gene; V was cut back by 5 bases and J by 3 bases. The CDR3 sequence is 16 residues long. The germline V gene encodes CDR1 MDHEN and CDR2 SYDVKM. The CDR3, as DNA: TGTGCCAGCAGTCACAGACTAGCGGGACCCTACTACGAGCAGTACTTC. Amino acid sequence: CASSHRLAGPYYEQYF.

This clonotype was observed many times. This chain uses TRBV4-2 with TRBJ2-1; tentative D call: TRBD2 (7 bases). Trimming pared 0 bases from V and 3 bases from J, leaving 12 bases between. The germline CDR1 and CDR2 sequences are LGHNA and YNFKEQ. The CDR3 spans 16 residues. This chain's CDR3 is CASSQERAGHYNEQFF. CDR3 coding DNA: TGTGCCAGCAGCCAAGAAAGAGCGGGACACTACAATGAGCAGTTCTTC.

The V call is TRBV20-1, the J call TRBJ2-1, with D perhaps matching TRBD2 (9 bases). The ends were cut back, 0 bases at V and 5 bases at J, with 17 bases in the middle. The germline gives CDR1 DFQATT, CDR2 SNEGSKA (reference sequence). This CDR3 comprises 16 residues. CDR3 coding DNA: TGCAGTGCTAGAGATCCAGGGGGCGGGAGGGACAATGAGCAGTTCTTC. The encoded protein is CSARDPGGGRDNEQFF.

The chain uses TRBV9 and TRBJ2-1, with a weak D call TRBD2 (5 bases). CDR1 SGDLS and CDR2 YYNGEE come from the germline V gene. CDR3 length: 15 residues. The V end lost 0 bases, the J end lost 2 bases, and 9 bases lay between the germline ends. The CDR3 here is CASSVEATTYNEQFF. CDR3 DNA: TGTGCCAGCAGCGTAGAGGCGACTACCTACAATGAGCAGTTCTTC.

The V gene is TRBV7-2, the J gene TRBJ1-1; possible D gene TRBD1, 5 bases. Per germline, CDR1 SGHTA and CDR2 FQGNSA. The CDR3 contains 16 residues. The V end was cut by 2 bases, the J end by 0 bases, with 13 bases between. As DNA, the CDR3 is TGTGCCAGCAGCTTACAGGGAGGCTTCATGAACACTGAAGCTTTCTTT. It yields the protein CASSLQGGFMNTEAFF.

The chain employs TRBV20-1 and TRBJ2-4; no firm D call. The CDR3 covers 16 residues. V was pared by 3 bases and J by 0 bases, with 15 bases between. Per germline, CDR1 DFQATT and CDR2 SNEGSKA (reference sequence). Here the CDR3 DNA reads TGCAGTGCTAGGCGTCCAGTGGTCCTAGCCAAAAACATTCAGTACTTC. It is translated as CSARRPVVLAKNIQYF.

The chain combines TRBV27 with TRBJ1-5, with D unresolved. Germline CDR1 is MNHEY and CDR2 is SMNVEV (reference sequence). The CDR3 runs to 12 residues. Deletions cut 5 bases from V and 3 bases from J, with 5 bases between. CDR3 sequence (DNA): TGTGCCAGCAGTCAGATCAATCAGCCCCAGCATTTT. Translating it yields CASSQINQPQHF.

The V and J genes are TRBV2 and TRBJ2-4; D may be TRBD1 (5 bases). The ends were cut back, 8 bases at V and 3 bases at J, with 11 bases in the middle. This CDR3 has 13 residues. Germline assignment: CDR1 SNHLY and CDR2 FYNNEI. CDR3 DNA sequence: TGTGCCAGCTCAGGGATGGGCAAAAACATTCAGTACTTC. This encodes CASSGMGKNIQYF. The full variable domain, in which reference TRBV2 and TRBJ2-4 provide the parts outside the CDR3, is EPEVTQTPSHQVTQMGQEVILRCVPISNHLYFYWYRQILGQKVEFLVSFYNNEISEKSEIFDDQFSVERPDGSNFTLKIRSTKLEDSAMYFCASSGMGKNIQYFGAGTRLSVL.

In its sample, this clonotype was seen a few times. One base away lies a much larger clone, so this may be a sequencing read error. CDR3 sequence: CAISETPYEQYF. The CDR3 bases are TGTGCCATCAGTGAGACCCCCTACGAGCAGTACTTC. This rearrangement joins TRBV10-3 to TRBJ2-7; D remains ambiguous. Trimming pared 2 bases from V and 2 bases from J, leaving 4 bases between. Germline CDR1 and CDR2: ENHRY and SYGVKD. This CDR3 spans 12 amino acids.

This clonotype was observed a handful of times. The genes are TRBV4-1 and TRBJ2-1; TRBD2 aligns across 9 bases. The V and J ends lost 3 bases and 5 bases, in that order; junction bases with no gene match: 11. Germline loops: CDR1 MGHRA, CDR2 YSYEKL. The CDR3 totals 17 residues. Here the CDR3 reads CASSQLPGGRGNNEQFF. The DNA of the CDR3 is TGCGCCAGCAGCCAGCTACCCGGCGGGAGGGGGAACAATGAGCAGTTCTTC.

In its sample, this clonotype was seen a few times. The chain uses TRBV11-2 and TRBJ2-7; maybe TRBD2 (7 bases). This CDR3 contains 16 residues. The germline V gene encodes CDR1 SGHAT and CDR2 FQNNGV. Trimming took off 7 bases at V and 6 bases at J, with 25 bases between the two ends. This CDR3 reads CASILFKRGPGVEQYF. In nucleotides, the CDR3 is TGTGCCAGCATCCTTTTCAAGCGGGGACCAGGGGTCGAGCAGTACTTC.

This clonotype has a handful of counts. This chain connects TRBV10-3 to TRBJ2-3, with TRBD2 identical over 11 bases. The CDR3 spans 16 residues. V trimming: 4 bases; J trimming: 2 bases; junction bases outside the gene matches: 5. Germline loops: CDR1 ENHRY, CDR2 SYGVKD. CDR3 sequence (DNA): TGTGCCATCAGTGGACTAGCGGGGAGCCCCACAGATACGCAGTATTTT. Its protein is CAISGLAGSPTDTQYF.

This clonotype has a handful of counts. The J gene is TRBJ2-5, the V gene TRBV5-1; D may match TRBD1 or TRBD2 (6 bases each). The assigned J gene may be wrong: the sequence end matches TRBJ2-7 better. Germline V gene sequence: CDR1 SGHRS, CDR2 YFSETQ. CDR3 length: 15 residues. The CDR3 is CASSRRGHQDHEQYF. The DNA for the CDR3 is TGCGCCAGCAGCCGGAGGGGACATCAGGACCACGAGCAGTACTTC.

V gene TRBV4-2 combines with J gene TRBJ2-1; the match to TRBD2 covers 12 bases. Germline values: CDR1 LGHNA, CDR2 YNFKEQ. The junction had 8 bases not matched to a gene; V was cut back by 4 bases and J by 4 bases. The CDR3 consists of 17 residues. DNA for the CDR3: TGTGCCAGCAGCCCACCTAGCGGGAGGGGTACATACAATGAGCAGTTCTTC. This translates into CASSPPSGRGTYNEQFF.

The genes are TRBV6-2 or TRBV6-3 and TRBJ1-1, with a possible D match to TRBD1 (5 bases). The CDR3 covers 14 residues. V lost 2 bases to trimming and J lost 4 bases, with 11 bases between them. Germline assignment: CDR1 MNHEY and CDR2 SVGEGT. CDR3 sequence (DNA): TGTGCCAGCAGTTACGGTGGGGACGCCACTGAAGCTTTCTTT. Translating it yields CASSYGGDATEAFF.

The CDR3 region has the DNA TGTGCCAGCAGCCATTCGACAGGCTGTGGCTACACCTTC. It yields the protein CASSHSTGCGYTF. The rearrangement uses TRBV7-9 and TRBJ1-2; possibly TRBD1 for D (6 bases). The CDR3 extends over 13 amino acids. Deletions cut 5 bases from V and 7 bases from J, with 14 bases between. The germline CDR1 and CDR2 sequences are SEHNR and FQNEAQ (reference sequence).